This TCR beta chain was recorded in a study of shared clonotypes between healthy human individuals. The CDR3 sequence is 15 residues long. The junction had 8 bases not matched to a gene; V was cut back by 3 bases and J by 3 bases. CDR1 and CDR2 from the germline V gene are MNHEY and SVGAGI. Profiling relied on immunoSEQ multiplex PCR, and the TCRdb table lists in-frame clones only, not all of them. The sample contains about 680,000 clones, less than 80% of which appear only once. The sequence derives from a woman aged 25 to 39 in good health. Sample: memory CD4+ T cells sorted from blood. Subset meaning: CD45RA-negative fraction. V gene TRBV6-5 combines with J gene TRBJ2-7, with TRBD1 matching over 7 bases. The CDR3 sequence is CASSYNDRVFYEQYF. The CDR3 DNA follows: TGTGCCAGCAGTTATAACGACAGGGTGTTCTACGAGCAGTACTTC.